This T cell receptor beta chain was sequenced during a study of cytomegalovirus exposure and HLA in healthy donors (dated by TCRdb to between 2016 and 2019). Notes on the research overall: An earlier analysis of 587 of the donors reported about 260 Gb of sequence data and 95 million to 130 million unique TCR beta sequences obtained from around 190 million T cells. An earlier analysis of around 540 of the donors applied high-throughput TCR beta sequencing to assess whether each TCR beta V gene segment acted as functional or pseudogenic. Using immunosequencing, the study profiled T cell repertoires from approximately 700 subjects and related those repertoires to cytomegalovirus serostatus. A later genetic analysis took genome-wide SNP genotypes for about three fifths of the roughly 700 donors and used that subset as a discovery cohort. Typing coverage differed by locus: A, B, C, DRB1 and DQB1 were typed in roughly 620-630 donors, DQA1 in about 500, DPA1 in 600 to 610, and DPB1 in 400 to 480. High-throughput TCR immunosequencing, statistical association of individual TCRs with disease status, and machine learning were combined to predict cytomegalovirus infection status. The study aimed to test whether cataloging public T cell receptors could reveal signatures of past pathogen exposure. Because of strong linkage in the cohort, four or five DR-DQ haplotypes were treated as single units for association and clustering. An early release covering 550 to 650 HLA-typed donors comprised about 300 gigabases of sequencing data and approximately 85 million unique TCR sequences. Of the 350 to 450 genotyped donors, approximately 80% were placed in the genetic ancestry cluster associated with self-reported Caucasian donors. HLA typing included class I and class II loci at four-digit resolution. In the later analysis, no new phenotypic data were used to find candidate immune exposures; instead, reliance was placed on TCR beta sequences and their occurrence across donors. Alongside the repertoire data, information on donor age, sex, ethnicity and CMV serostatus was compiled. In a later analysis, previously published TCR beta repertoires from more than 500 donors were re-analyzed and high-resolution HLA genotyping was added so that TCR occurrence patterns could be studied. Every discovery cohort repertoire had been produced on one sequencing platform. Among roughly 400 genotyped donors of the cohort, an average of around 220,000 unique TCR beta nucleotide sequences was sequenced per donor, of which 15% to 20% were non-productive. In addition to the first cohort of 666 subjects, a separate validation cohort of 130 or so different subjects was used.

Library preparation was by the immunoSEQ multiplex PCR assay. A mixture of 60 forward primers for TCR Vbeta segments and 13 reverse primers for TCR Jbeta segments was used in the multiplex PCR. The CDR3 region of rearranged TCR beta genes was amplified from genomic DNA by a multiplex PCR assay. The Illumina HiSeq System was used to sequence the amplified TCR beta libraries as 87-base-pair reads. The authors processed their data as follows. A later analysis counted about 76 million unique TCR beta chains across the 666 repertoires, and approximately 11 million of these chains were shared by at least two donors. Raw reads were error-corrected and collapsed into unique sequences by a nearest-neighbor algorithm in which closely related sequences were merged to remove PCR and sequencing errors. CDR3 sequences were aligned to IMGT reference sequences to assign V, D and J gene segments. For a sequence to be retained, at least a six-nucleotide match to both a V gene segment and a J gene segment was required. Rearrangements were called productive when the CDR3 lacked stop codons and stayed in frame with V and J; all others were non-productive. CDR3 was defined by IMGT convention, running from the second conserved V-encoded cysteine to the conserved J-encoded phenylalanine. In an earlier analysis of 550 to 650 of the donors, sequences lacking an unambiguous match to a single V gene segment were excluded. An earlier analysis of several hundred of the donors called V segments functional above 56.7% productive rearrangements and segregating when the between-donor standard deviation exceeded 5%. A statistical classification framework was built for diagnosing cytomegalovirus status from the catalog of TCR beta chain sequences. A later analysis assigned V and J genes by comparing TCR nucleotide sequences with IMGT/GENE-DB human TR gene sequences. A later analysis assigned CDR3 sequences and most-parsimonious VDJ recombination scenarios with the TCRdist pipeline. In a later analysis, each TCR beta chain was defined by its CDR3 amino acid sequence together with its V-gene family, and reads lacking a unique V-gene family were excluded. As a way to deal with suspected cross-contamination and a sequencing artifact, a later analysis dropped more than 500 nucleotide sequences that were highly shared and had low generation probability. For each public chain, a later analysis derived a clonal expansion index from normalized ranks of inferred template counts within each repertoire. Generation probabilities in a later analysis came from a VDJ recombination model fitted to out-of-frame rearrangements, and those results were checked against IGoR. Hypergeometric tests were used in a later analysis to score TCR-TCR, TCR-HLA and TCR-CMV co-occurrence, with a repertoire-size bias correction applied to the TCR pairs. In a later analysis, false discovery rates were estimated by permuting HLA or CMV assignments 20 times. In a later analysis, co-occurring TCRs were grouped using DBSCAN, with TCRdist sequence similarity added in when clustering inside HLA-allele-positive subsets. For co-occurrence clustering, repertoires with fewer than 30,000 or more than 120,000 public chains were excluded, along with a handful of repertoires with anomalous nucleotide sharing. The table was pulled from immuneACCESS by TCRdb, which kept in-frame rearrangements only. Such tables lose some clones; where checked, under half of the loss comes from unresolved V genes, and the rest has no known cause. V, J and clone size were drawn from that table, and D and trimming were deduced from the DNA. This sample holds 100,000 or so clones; around 77% were observed only once. 5.5% to 8% of the sample goes to the ten largest clones.

Regarding this clone: Its cognate antigen has yet to be identified. No clone much larger than this one lies a single base away; base qualities are absent.

CDR1 and CDR2 were assigned from the germline V gene as MNHNS and SASEGT. V was cut back by 5 bases and J by 2 bases, leaving a gap of 9 bases between them. The CDR3, from cysteine to phenylalanine, totals 13 residues. The kept DNA is CDR3 alone, 39 bases in frame from the first base. The cohort consisted of 666 healthy bone marrow donors. Cohort members were all nominally healthy when sampled, although unrecorded immune exposures were likely present. The donor was CMV seronegative and belonged to the group of 380 or so seronegative cohort members. Each donor provided a peripheral blood sample, and peripheral blood mononuclear cells were used for TCR beta sequencing. Genomic DNA extraction from the blood cell samples was performed with the Qiagen DNeasy Blood Extraction Kit. The full study reports these points: In an earlier analysis of about 540 of the donors, most TCR beta V segments were observed in productive rearrangements about 87% or about 30% of the time, broadly matching IMGT annotations. A group of highly shared sequence variants was considered likely to be a technical artifact of the sequencing pipeline. In a later analysis, around 17,000 TCR beta sequences were associated with specific HLA alleles at a false discovery rate of 0.05. V-gene and J-gene trimming of TCR beta chains was associated with a missense DCLRE1C variant in a later genetic analysis, and the association was replicated in an independent cohort. For the cohort, immune exposure information was limited to CMV serostatus. Correlated functional status among segregating V segments might be attributable to linkage disequilibrium, but an unknown experimental factor could not be ruled out. Because HLA typing was missing for some donors at each locus, association tests included only the typed subset. Three of the identified cytomegalovirus-associated TCR beta chains were confirmed in vitro to be specific for cytomegalovirus antigens. Most CMV-associated TCR beta chains appeared to be HLA-restricted in a later analysis, and the HLA associations seemed to be driven largely by CMV exposure. In the study, about 150 TCR beta chains were listed as associated with cytomegalovirus. In both the original and validation cohorts, the classifier was reported to diagnose cytomegalovirus status with high specificity and sensitivity. A later analysis found that TCR association rates varied across HLA loci, with DRB1 alleles showing the most associated TCRs and HLA-C alleles the fewest. Because counts were too low, under 20 rarely observed V segments, including chromosome 9 orphons, were left out of the earlier analysis of 587 of the donors. In this cohort, only TCR beta chains were sequenced, and detectable features were limited by the absence of alpha or paired-chain data. When HLA alleles, especially DR and DQ, strongly co-occurred, TCR associations were difficult to assign to individual alleles. Several of the top co-occurrence clusters appeared to be linked to parvovirus B19, influenza, CMV and Epstein-Barr virus, according to a later analysis. Compared with the roughly 700-donor mean, donors in an Asian-associated ancestry cluster had fewer N-insertions in productive TCRs, according to a later genetic analysis. While some public TCRs were present in many individuals, most TCR sequences turned up only very rarely across donors. The authors suggested that the approach could potentially be generalized to other disease states and immunological phenotypes. Sequencing depth was assumed to be roughly uniform across donors in the presence/absence analyses, though that assumption may not hold. A further reported finding was that TCR beta sequences accurately predicted the HLA-A and HLA-B alleles for most subjects in the first cohort. Some IMGT-functional V segments, including TRBV6-2 and TRBV6-3, could not be distinguished by the 87-base-pair reads and were therefore excluded. In a later analysis, HLA-associated TCR beta chains showed more clonal expansion and lower generation probabilities than non-associated chains that were equally common.

Sequenced: PBMCs. The rearrangement joined TRBV6-1 to TRBJ1-1, and possibly TRBD1, on 5 matching bases. The TCR sequence derives from a man aged 25 to 40 in good health and CMV-seronegative. The bases are TGTGCCAGCAGTCAAAGGGGTAACACTGAAGCTTTCTTT. It codes for CASSQRGNTEAFF.